This passage covers 23 T cell receptor beta chains from one sample sequenced in a study of blood T cell repertoires in COVID-19. Profiled with immunoSEQ multiplex PCR; TCRdb holds only in-frame clones, not every one. The sample lists around 310,000 clones, roughly nine tenths occurring once. The sample comprised PBMCs or T cells enriched from blood (not recorded which). The receptors here all came from a woman aged 30 to 39 who had recovered from COVID-19.

This chain uses TRBV4-2 with TRBJ1-2; D unclear. The V end lost 2 bases, the J end lost 5 bases, and 12 bases lay between the germline ends. The CDR3 extends over 14 amino acids. CDR1 and CDR2 from the germline V gene are LGHNA and YNFKEQ. The CDR3 loop reads CASSQTTDTYGYTF. The DNA for the CDR3 is TGTGCCAGCAGCCAAACCACAGATACATATGGCTACACCTTC.

This rearrangement joins TRBV7-2 to TRBJ2-5, with 10 bases aligning to TRBD1. The CDR3 length is 15 residues. Germline values: CDR1 SGHTA, CDR2 FQGNSA. V was clipped by 1 base and J by 6 bases; unmatched bases: 5. CDR3 in amino acids: CASSLGVDRGKTQYF. The CDR3, as DNA: TGTGCCAGCAGCTTAGGAGTGGACAGGGGGAAGACCCAGTACTTC.

This chain joins TRBV18 and TRBJ2-5, with TRBD1 matching 8 bases. V shed 5 bases, J shed 5 bases, and the junction held 4 bases outside the gene matches. This CDR3 has 13 amino acids. Germline-derived CDR1 and CDR2 are KGHSH and LQKENI. CDR3 region: CASSARQGETQYF. The DNA of the CDR3 is TGTGCCAGCTCAGCCAGACAGGGGGAGACCCAGTACTTC.

CDR3 DNA: TGTGCCACCAGCAGCAATAGGCAGGGGAAGTACAATGAGCAGTTCTTC. Its translation: CATSSNRQGKYNEQFF. The V gene is TRBV15, the J gene TRBJ2-1, with a possible D match to TRBD1 (6 bases). Germline V gene lookup returns CDR1 LNHNV and CDR2 YYDKDF (reference sequence). The V gene lost 3 bases and the J gene lost 4 bases, with 16 bases spanning the gap. This CDR3 is built from 16 residues.

The genes are TRBV5-4 and TRBJ1-2; 7 nucleotides align to TRBD1. There are 14 residues in the CDR3. J gave up 4 bases and V 5 bases, and 8 bases lay outside the gene matches. Germline-derived CDR1 and CDR2 are SGHNT and YYREEE (reference sequence). Here the CDR3 reads CASSTQGEGYGYTF. For the CDR3, the DNA is TGTGCCAGCAGTACGCAGGGGGAAGGCTATGGCTACACCTTC.

The chain uses TRBV30 and TRBJ2-2, with 14 bases matching TRBD2. Germline V gene lookup returns CDR1 GTSNPN and CDR2 SVGIG (reference sequence). Trimming cost V 6 bases and J 5 bases; bases outside gene matches: 8. CDR3 length: 16 residues. The CDR3 sequence: CACLGLAGEGTGELFF. The DNA for the CDR3 is TGTGCCTGTCTGGGACTAGCGGGAGAAGGAACCGGGGAGCTGTTTTTT.

This chain joins TRBV6-2 or TRBV6-3 and TRBJ1-1, with D possibly TRBD1 on 6 matching bases. The V end was cut by 0 bases, the J end by 4 bases, with 9 bases between. There are 14 residues in the CDR3. In germline, CDR1 is MNHEY, CDR2 SVGEGT. The CDR3 DNA follows: TGTGCCAGCAGTTACTCGGGAGGGGGCACTGAAGCTTTCTTT. Protein product: CASSYSGGGTEAFF.

This clone showed up just a few times. The chain is built from TRBV23-1 and TRBJ1-2; tentatively, D is TRBD1 (6 bases). TRBV23-1 carries the ORF label, with uncertain function. CDR3 length equals 13 residues. Trimming left V 6 bases short and J 12 bases short, with 20 bases between. The CDR3 DNA reads TGCGCCAGCAGCCTTGGACAGTCAAAGATAGACACCTTC. It yields the protein CASSLGQSKIDTF.

This clone was observed once. The chain has TRBV5-1 and TRBJ1-1; D is ambiguous. V was clipped by 2 bases and J by 0 bases, with 5 bases between them. Germline loops: CDR1 SGHRS, CDR2 YFSETQ. There are 13 residues in the CDR3. This chain's CDR3 is CASSFNMNTEAFF. In DNA, the CDR3 is TGCGCCAGCAGCTTCAACATGAACACTGAAGCTTTCTTT. Based on the CDR3 plus reference TRBV5-1 and TRBJ1-1, the full variable domain is KAGVTQTPRYLIKTRGQQVTLSCSPISGHRSVSWYQQTPGQGLQFLFEYFSETQRNKGNFPGRFSGRQFSNSRSEMNVSTLELGDSALYLCASSFNMNTEAFFGQGTRLTVV.

This clone was detected only a few times. The rearrangement links TRBV4-2 to TRBJ2-2, with D possibly matching TRBD1 (6 bases). The CDR3 sequence is 16 residues long. Germline V lookup: CDR1 LGHNA, CDR2 YNFKEQ. V was pared by 3 bases and J by 4 bases, with 15 bases between. CDR3 region: CASSQERTASTGELFF. The CDR3 region has the DNA TGTGCCAGCAGCCAGGAAAGGACAGCGAGCACCGGGGAGCTGTTTTTT.

The chain links TRBV30 to TRBJ2-7, with D possibly TRBD1 on 6 matching bases. The CDR3 is 12 residues long. From germline, CDR1 is GTSNPN and CDR2 SVGIG (reference sequence). Trimming removed 4 bases at V and 5 bases at J, with 12 bases between. The CDR3 coding sequence is TGTGCCTGGATTCAGGGGTACGACGAGCAGTACTTC. Residues: CAWIQGYDEQYF. The whole variable domain, remainder taken from reference TRBV30 and TRBJ2-7, is SQTIHQWPATLVQPVGSPLSLECTVEGTSNPNLYWYRQAAGRGLQLLFYSVGIGQISSEVPQNLSASRPQDRQFILSSKKLLLSDSGFYLCAWIQGYDEQYFGPGTRLTVT.

The CDR3, as DNA: TGTGCCAGCTCACCACCCCCTGGGTTACCAGCGGGCTACACCTTC. This gives the protein CASSPPPGLPAGYTF. This chain joins TRBV18 and TRBJ1-2; D remains unclear. CDR1 is KGHSH and CDR2 is LQKENI in the germline V gene. This CDR3 contains 15 residues. Trimming stripped 0 bases from V and 8 bases from J, with 16 bases between.

The V and J genes are TRBV5-1 and TRBJ2-3; 7 positions match TRBD1. CDR3 length: 15 residues. The V segment lost 4 bases and the J segment 5 bases; nucleotides outside the gene matches: 10. The germline V gene encodes CDR1 SGHRS and CDR2 YFSETQ. The CDR3 bases are TGCGCCAGCAGCATAGCTACAGGGGTGGGAGATACGCAGTATTTT. Translating gives CASSIATGVGDTQYF.

Here the CDR3 reads CASSQDVEDRGLDNEQFF. The CDR3 coding sequence is TGTGCCAGCAGCCAAGATGTCGAGGACAGGGGTTTGGACAATGAGCAGTTCTTC. This chain links TRBV14 with TRBJ2-1; 9 bases align to TRBD1. V lost 0 bases, J lost 5 bases, and 11 bases stayed unmatched. Per the germline V gene, CDR1 is SGHDN and CDR2 is FVKESK. The CDR3 spans 18 residues.

The V and J genes are TRBV5-1 and TRBJ1-1; maybe TRBD1 (6 bases). Germline V gives CDR1 SGHRS, CDR2 YFSETQ. The CDR3 runs to 13 residues. The V gene lost 5 bases and the J gene lost 3 bases, with 11 bases spanning the gap. CDR3 in DNA: TGCGCCAGCAGGACGGACAGATACACTGAAGCTTTCTTT. Translation: CASRTDRYTEAFF.

This clone was seen more than once but under ten times. The gene calls are TRBV19 and TRBJ1-4, with 7 bases that match TRBD1. V lost 6 bases to trimming and J lost 0 bases; unmatched junction nucleotides: 13. The CDR3 has 18 amino acids. Germline V CDR1 and CDR2: LNHDA, SQIVND (reference sequence). The CDR3 sequence: CASSHPVGQAATNEKLFF. The CDR3 DNA sequence: TGTGCCAGTAGCCACCCGGTCGGACAGGCTGCAACTAATGAAAAACTGTTTTTT.

The rearrangement uses TRBV3-1 (or the pseudogene TRBV3-2) and TRBJ2-1; TRBD1 aligns across 9 bases. Trimming removed 4 bases from V and 7 bases from J; junction bases left unmatched: 8. This CDR3 comprises 15 residues. CDR1 LGHDT and CDR2 YNNKEL come from the germline V gene (reference sequence). The CDR3 region has the DNA TGTGCCAGCAGCCCCGGACAGGGGAATAGGAATGAGCAGTTCTTC. Its protein is CASSPGQGNRNEQFF.

The CDR3 loop reads CASSLKGLDHEQYF. CDR3 DNA sequence: TGTGCCAGCAGTTTAAAGGGGCTAGACCACGAGCAGTACTTC. V is TRBV27 and J is TRBJ2-7, with TRBD1 as a possible D gene (5 bases). V lost 2 bases and J lost 5, with 13 bases in between. The germline V gene has CDR1 MNHEY and CDR2 SMNVEV (reference sequence). This CDR3 is built from 14 residues.

The chain recombines TRBV28 with TRBJ2-2, with TRBD1 identical over 7 bases. J gave up 5 bases and V 6 bases, and 12 bases lay outside the gene matches. The germline gives CDR1 MDHEN, CDR2 SYDVKM. The CDR3 contains 16 residues. The CDR3 protein is CASRRLGTEGTGELFF. The CDR3 DNA reads TGTGCCAGCAGGCGTCTCGGGACAGAAGGTACCGGGGAGCTGTTTTTT.

The chain uses TRBV4-1 and TRBJ2-7; D is possibly TRBD2 (6 bases). This CDR3 comprises 15 residues. Trimming stripped 0 bases from V and 0 bases from J, with 9 bases between. Germline CDR1 and CDR2: MGHRA and YSYEKL. The CDR3 sequence: CASSQDDGSSYEQYF. CDR3 nucleotide sequence: TGCGCCAGCAGCCAAGACGACGGGAGCTCCTACGAGCAGTACTTC.

The chain recombines TRBV4-1 with TRBJ2-7; D is perhaps TRBD1 (5 bases). V was pared by 1 base and J by 4 bases, with 17 bases between. CDR3 length equals 16 residues. CDR1 is MGHRA and CDR2 is YSYEKL in the germline V gene. DNA for the CDR3: TGCGCCAGCAGCCAAGGGTCCCCGTCCCCAGGGTACGAGCAGTACTTC. Translated, it gives CASSQGSPSPGYEQYF.

The chain carries TRBV5-1 and TRBJ2-5, with 7 nucleotides matching TRBD2. Unmatched junction bases numbered 17, after V lost 1 base and J lost 5 bases. This CDR3 has 18 residues. From germline, CDR1 is SGHRS and CDR2 YFSETQ. The CDR3 reads CASSLYGRGEVLGETQYF. CDR3 coding DNA: TGCGCCAGCAGCTTGTATGGCCGGGGGGAGGTGCTCGGGGAGACCCAGTACTTC.

The chain employs TRBV29-1 and TRBJ2-1; no reliable D call. V shed 8 bases and J shed 9 bases, with 14 bases lying between them. The CDR3 runs 11 residues. Germline V gene sequence: CDR1 SQVTM, CDR2 ANQGSEA. CDR3 coding DNA: TGCAGCCTAACGAGGAACCCTGAGCAGTTCTTC. Its protein is CSLTRNPEQFF.